A single sample gave rise to the 13 T cell receptor beta chains below, sequenced in a study of cytomegalovirus exposure and HLA in healthy donors (TCRdb year 2017). Libraries were constructed by the immunoSEQ multiplex PCR assay. TCRdb limited this immuneACCESS table to in-frame rearrangements with V and J called. A share of clones is missing; checked studies link under half to unresolved V genes, and the rest is unexplained. For this sample the table gives 150,000 to 170,000 clones, of which 86% were detected only once. 20% to 25% of the sample lies in the top ten. Sequenced input: PBMCs. The receptors were sampled from a man aged 18 to 30 in good health and CMV-seropositive.

The chain joins TRBV6-5 to TRBJ1-2, with a weak D call TRBD1 (6 bases). Germline CDR1 MNHEY, CDR2 SVGAGI. Trimming took 4 bases from V and 8 from J, leaving 14 bases between them. This CDR3 region has 13 residues. CDR3 nucleotides: TGTGCCAGCAGTTCCCGGTCCAGGGGAGGCTACACCTTC. Its protein is CASSSRSRGGYTF.

The chain recombines TRBV7-9 with TRBJ2-7, with a weak D call TRBD1 (5 bases). The CDR3 totals 15 residues. The V end was cut by 0 bases, the J end by 2 bases, with 11 bases between. The germline V gene encodes CDR1 SEHNR and CDR2 FQNEAQ (reference sequence). For the CDR3, the DNA is TGTGCCAGCAGCTTAGCCGAGGACATCACCTACGAGCAGTACTTC. Amino acid sequence: CASSLAEDITYEQYF. The whole variable domain, remainder taken from reference TRBV7-9 and TRBJ2-7, is DTGVSQNPRHKITKRGQNVTFRCDPISEHNRLYWYRQTLGQGPEFLTYFQNEAQLEKSRLLSDRFSAERPKGSFSTLEIQRTEQGDSAMYLCASSLAEDITYEQYFGPGTRLTVT.

This chain joins TRBV9 and TRBJ1-3; D is possibly TRBD1 (5 bases). The germline V gene encodes CDR1 SGDLS and CDR2 YYNGEE. The CDR3 runs 12 residues. Trimming stripped 4 bases from V and 3 bases from J, with 5 bases between. CDR3 in amino acids: CASSRGGNTIYF. For the CDR3, the DNA is TGTGCCAGCAGCAGGGGTGGAAACACCATATATTTT.

This rearrangement joins TRBV5-4 to TRBJ1-4; TRBD1 matches at 9 bases. From germline, CDR1 is SGHNT and CDR2 YYREEE (reference sequence). Germline trimming cut 4 bases from V and 8 bases from J; bases unmatched to any gene: 9. The CDR3 runs 15 residues. CDR3 loop: CASSLRTGAREKLFF. In DNA, the CDR3 is TGTGCCAGCAGCCTGCGGACAGGGGCGAGGGAAAAACTGTTTTTT.

V usage is TRBV4-3 and J usage is TRBJ1-1; no definite D call. The germline gives CDR1 LGHNA, CDR2 YSLEER. The CDR3 is 17 residues long. Trimming cost V 0 bases and J 0 bases, with 14 bases left between them. CDR3 amino acids: CASSQDYGSFMNTEAFF. DNA for the CDR3: TGCGCCAGCAGCCAAGATTATGGCAGTTTCATGAACACTGAAGCTTTCTTT.

V and J are TRBV11-2 and TRBJ2-1, with TRBD2 matching 10 bases. CDR3 size: 16 residues. V lost 4 bases to trimming and J lost 5 bases; unmatched junction nucleotides: 8. Germline CDR1 and CDR2: SGHAT and FQNNGV. In DNA form, the CDR3 reads TGTGCCAGCAGCTCAATCCTAGCGGGGGTTGACAATGAGCAGTTCTTC. This encodes CASSSILAGVDNEQFF. Full variable domain (missing parts from reference TRBV11-2 and TRBJ2-1): EAGVAQSPRYKIIEKRQSVAFWCNPISGHATLYWYQQILGQGPKLLIQFQNNGVVDDSQLPKDRFSAERLKGVDSTLKIQPAKLEDSAVYLCASSSILAGVDNEQFFGPGTRLTVL.

This sequence joins TRBV5-1 and TRBJ2-5; no clear D. The V and J ends lost 0 bases and 0 bases respectively, with 12 bases between them. The germline V gene has CDR1 SGHRS and CDR2 YFSETQ. This CDR3 region has 16 residues. CDR3 sequence (DNA): TGCGCCAGCAGCTTGGGGTCACAACCATACCAAGAGACCCAGTACTTC. Translation gives CASSLGSQPYQETQYF.

A few counts support this clone. The chain combines TRBV6-6 with TRBJ2-5; no clear D gene. The CDR3 is 11 residues long. Germline V lookup: CDR1 MNHNY, CDR2 SVGAGI (reference sequence). Trimming stripped 5 bases from V and 1 base from J, with 2 bases between. CDR3 DNA: TGTGCCAGCAGTCGCCAAGAGACCCAGTACTTC. Amino acids: CASSRQETQYF.

In DNA, the CDR3 is TGCGCCAGCAGCTTGGGACAGTCCGCTGAAGCTTTCTTT. As protein: CASSLGQSAEAFF. The chain joins TRBV5-1 to TRBJ1-1; D perhaps matches TRBD1 (5 bases). V lost 0 bases and J 6 bases, leaving 9 bases between the germline ends. Germline V CDR1 and CDR2: SGHRS, YFSETQ. The CDR3 length is 13 residues.

J is TRBJ2-5 and V is TRBV7-9; 9 positions match TRBD1. CDR3 length: 15 residues. Trimming removed 4 bases from V and 2 bases from J; junction bases left unmatched: 5. In germline, CDR1 is SEHNR, CDR2 FQNEAQ (reference sequence). Here the CDR3 reads CASSSRDRAQETQYF. The CDR3 nucleotides are TGTGCCAGCAGCTCCCGGGACAGGGCTCAAGAGACCCAGTACTTC.

The chain carries TRBV18 and TRBJ2-2; 14 positions match TRBD2. The junction had 2 bases not matched to a gene; V was cut back by 3 bases and J by 5 bases. CDR1 and CDR2 (germline): KGHSH, LQKENI. The CDR3 spans 16 residues. The CDR3 bases are TGTGCCAGCTCACCCCGACTAGCGGGAGGGACCGGGGAGCTGTTTTTT. Translation gives CASSPRLAGGTGELFF.

The chain carries TRBV29-1 and TRBJ2-7, with a weak D call TRBD1 (5 bases). The V and J ends lost 2 bases and 3 bases respectively, with 11 bases between them. The CDR3 length is 13 residues. Per germline, CDR1 SQVTM and CDR2 ANQGSEA. CDR3 sequence (DNA): TGCAGCGTTGAAACCGACAGAGTCTACGAGCAGTACTTC. It encodes CSVETDRVYEQYF.

The chain uses TRBV7-7 and TRBJ1-1; D is ambiguous. The CDR3 is 13 residues long. Germline V lookup: CDR1 SSHAT, CDR2 FNYEAQ (reference sequence). The ends were cut back, 2 bases at V and 6 bases at J, with 10 bases in the middle. CDR3 amino acids: CASSLQVNSEAFF. The DNA for the CDR3 is TGTGCCAGCAGCTTACAGGTCAACTCTGAAGCTTTCTTT. The whole variable domain, filled in from reference TRBV7-7 and TRBJ1-1, reads GAGVSQSPRYKVTKRGQDVTLRCDPISSHATLYWYQQALGQGPEFLTYFNYEAQPDKSGLPSDRFSAERPEGSISTLTIQRTEQRDSAMYRCASSLQVNSEAFFGQGTRLTVV.